This T cell receptor beta chain was retrieved from a study of shared clonotypes between healthy human individuals. Naivety among CD8 cells was defined by CD45RO negativity and positive CCR7 selection, thereby excluding terminally differentiated effector memory CD45RA+ cells. Healthy and HIV-negative, the adult donors had no recent acute infections or vaccinations. At deep level, the assay was performed. TCRdb keeps only in-frame clones here, not all; method: immunoSEQ multiplex PCR. The sample carries about 2 million clones, about 94% recorded once. The specimen sequenced was naive CD8+ T cells sorted from blood. The receptor comes from a man aged 18 to 35 in good health.

The CDR3 region has the DNA TGTGCCAGCAGCCCCTTCGGACAGGATGGAGAGCCCCAGCATTTT. It is translated as CASSPFGQDGEPQHF. The chain recombines TRBV7-9 with TRBJ1-5; 7 positions match TRBD1. V lost 5 bases, J lost 8 bases, and 12 bases stayed unmatched. The CDR3 covers 15 residues. The germline V gene encodes CDR1 SEHNR and CDR2 FQNEAQ (reference sequence).